This TCR beta chain came from a study of cytomegalovirus exposure and HLA in healthy donors. Findings of the study overall: The listing of 150 or so TCR beta chains classed them as cytomegalovirus-associated. Later on, a genetic analysis was performed. It linked a missense variant in DCLRE1C with V- and J-gene trimming of TCR beta. Most CMV-associated TCR beta chains appeared HLA-restricted in a later analysis.

The CDR3 totals 15 residues. Germline CDR1 LNHDA, CDR2 SQIVND (reference sequence). With 3 bases clipped from V and 4 bases from J, the junction kept 3 bases outside the gene matches. Regarding this clone: Its specificity is not known.

The PCR used 60 Vbeta and 13 Jbeta primers. Libraries were prepared by immunoSEQ multiplex PCR; TCRdb keeps only in-frame clonotypes and omits some of them. The data hold roughly 130,000 clones, with 75% to 90% observed a single time. The sequenced sample consisted of PBMCs. The chain carries TRBV19 and TRBJ2-1; TRBD2 matches at 10 bases. The sequence derives from a man in his thirties or forties in good health and CMV-seronegative. CDR3 in amino acids: CASSMASGGYNEQFF. The CDR3 nucleotides are TGTGCCAGTAGTATGGCTAGCGGGGGATACAATGAGCAGTTCTTC. Full variable domain (remainder filled in from reference TRBV19 and TRBJ2-1): DGGITQSPKYLFRKEGQNVTLSCEQNLNHDAMYWYRQDPGQGLRLIYYSQIVNDFQKGDIAEGYSVSREKKESFPLTVTSAQKNPTAFYLCASSMASGGYNEQFFGPGTRLTVL.